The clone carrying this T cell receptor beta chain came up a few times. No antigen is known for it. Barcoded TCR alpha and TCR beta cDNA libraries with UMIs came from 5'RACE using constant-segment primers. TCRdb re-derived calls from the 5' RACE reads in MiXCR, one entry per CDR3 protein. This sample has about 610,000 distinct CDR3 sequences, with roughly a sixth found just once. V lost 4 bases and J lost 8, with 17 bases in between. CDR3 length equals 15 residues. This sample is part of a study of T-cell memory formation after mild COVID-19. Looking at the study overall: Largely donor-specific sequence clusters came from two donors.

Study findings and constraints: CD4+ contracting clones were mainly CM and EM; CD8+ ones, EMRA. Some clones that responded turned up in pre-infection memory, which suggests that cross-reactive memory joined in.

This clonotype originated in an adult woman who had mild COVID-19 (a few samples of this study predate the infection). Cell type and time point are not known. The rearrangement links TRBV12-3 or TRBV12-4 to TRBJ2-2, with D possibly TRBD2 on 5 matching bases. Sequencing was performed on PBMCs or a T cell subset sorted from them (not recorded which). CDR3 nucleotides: TGTGCCAGCAGTTCAGCGGAGAGTACCTCGGGGGAGCTGTTTTTT. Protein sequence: CASSSAESTSGELFF.